The rows below give T cell receptor beta chains drawn from one sample of a study of blood T cell repertoires in COVID-19. Using immunoSEQ multiplex PCR, the repertoire was profiled, and TCRdb retains in-frame clones only, with some absent. The sample comprises a few hundred thousand clones, 90% of which are singletons, and 6.3% rests with the top ten. The sample consisted of peripheral blood. The receptor source for this set is a woman aged 45-65 years with COVID-19, enrolled during active disease. Each CDR3 is given with its conserved first and last residue. D genes are given only for firm matches. Expanded clones are given a class, and other clones once, few, many or no size at all.

TRBJ1-5 | - | TRBV4-1 | few | TGCGCCAGCAGCCAAGGTGTAACGGTCAATCAGCCCCAGCATTTT | CASSQGVTVNQPQHF
TRBJ2-3 | - | TRBV7-2 | - | TGTGCCAGCAGCCAGGGGCTGGGCGGGAGTGGGGGGACAGATACGCAGTATTTT | CASSQGLGGSGGTDTQYF
TRBJ2-1 | - | TRBV14 | - | TGTGCCAGCAGCCACAGTTACAATGAGCAGTTCTTC | CASSHSYNEQFF
TRBJ2-7 | - | TRBV6-2/TRBV6-3 | - | TGTGCCAGCAGTTTACAGGGAGAATATTACGAGCAGTACTTC | CASSLQGEYYEQYF
TRBJ2-7 | - | TRBV12-3/TRBV12-4 | - | TGTGCCAGCAGTTTTAGGGGTTCTGGCGAGCAGTACTTC | CASSFRGSGEQYF
TRBJ2-2 | TRBD1 | TRBV6-4 | - | TGTGCCAGCAGTACAGGGGATGACACCGGGGAGCTGTTTTTT | CASSTGDDTGELFF
TRBJ2-5 | TRBD2 | TRBV7-2 | - | TGTGCCAGCAGCGCCCAAGCTAGCGGGACATCGGAGACCCAGTACTTC | CASSAQASGTSETQYF
TRBJ1-1 | - | TRBV10-2 | - | TGCGCCAGCGCTGCAGCAGGTTACACTGAAGCTTTCTTT | CASAAAGYTEAFF
TRBJ2-7 | - | TRBV6-5 | - | TGTGCCAGCAAATGGTCTAGCGCCTACGAGCAGTACTTC | CASKWSSAYEQYF
TRBJ2-2 | - | TRBV24-1 | - | TGTGCCACCAGTGTGCATAGCGGGGAGCTGTTTTTT | CATSVHSGELFF
TRBJ2-5 | - | TRBV11-3 | - | TGTGCCAGCAGCCTGACAGAGGAGACCCAGTACTTC | CASSLTEETQYF
TRBJ2-7 | TRBD1 | TRBV29-1 | - | TGCAGCGTTGAAGGGAGGACAGGGTCGCCCTACGAGCAGTACTTC | CSVEGRTGSPYEQYF
TRBJ2-7 | TRBD1 | TRBV6-5 | - | TGTGCCAGCAGTTATCTTGGGACAGGGATGCGCGAGCAGTACTTC | CASSYLGTGMREQYF
TRBJ2-5 | - | TRBV5-4 | - | TGTGCCAGCAGCATTAGCGGAGAAGAGACCCAGTACTTC | CASSISGEETQYF
TRBJ2-7 | - | TRBV5-1 | - | TGCGCCAGCAGCCCCGGCCATTGGGCGACAGACGGCGAGCAGTACTTC | CASSPGHWATDGEQYF
TRBJ2-7 | - | TRBV27 | - | TGTGCCAGCAGTTATAAACAGGGCAACGAGCAGTACTTC | CASSYKQGNEQYF
TRBJ1-5 | - | TRBV19 | - | TGTGCCAGTAGTACGTCGAGTCGGAATCAGCCCCAGCATTTT | CASSTSSRNQPQHF
TRBJ2-7 | TRBD1 | TRBV19 | - | TGTGCCAGTACCATCATACAAAACAGGGGTAAGAGCTACGAGCAGTACTTC | CASTIIQNRGKSYEQYF
TRBJ1-2 | - | TRBV7-9 | - | TGTGCCAGCAGCTTTGCAGGGGCGAGCTATGGCTACACCTTC | CASSFAGASYGYTF
TRBJ1-6 | - | TRBV5-4 | - | TGTGCCAGCAGCTTGGAACAGGATAATTCACCCCTCCACTTT | CASSLEQDNSPLHF
TRBJ1-2 | - | TRBV6-2/TRBV6-3 | - | TGTGCCAGCAGTCGATCGGGTCAATATGGCTACACCTTC | CASSRSGQYGYTF
TRBJ1-1 | - | TRBV5-5 | - | TGTGCCAGCAGCTCTGGCGGGGACCTCCCAGAACCTTTCTTT | CASSSGGDLPEPFF
TRBJ2-5 | TRBD2 | TRBV4-2 | - | TGTGCCAGCAGCCAAGATCTCGCGGGAGCAAGGGAGACCCAGTACTTC | CASSQDLAGARETQYF
TRBJ1-2 | - | TRBV12-3/TRBV12-4 | - | TGTGCCAGCAGTTTGGACAGCTACTATGGCTACACCTTC | CASSLDSYYGYTF
TRBJ2-7 | TRBD2 | TRBV30 | - | TGTGCCTGGAGTGTAAGCGGGGGATCTATCTACGAGCAGTACTTC | CAWSVSGGSIYEQYF
TRBJ2-7 | TRBD1 | TRBV7-3 | - | TGTGCCAGCAGCCCTACCGGGACAGGGGGCTACGAGCAGTACTTC | CASSPTGTGGYEQYF
TRBJ2-1 | TRBD1 | TRBV30 | - | TGTGCCTGGAGTGGGGACAGTGGATACAATGAGCAGTTCTTC | CAWSGDSGYNEQFF
TRBJ2-2 | - | TRBV5-6 | once | TGTGCCAGCAGGGCTCGGGGGACCGGGGAGCTGTTTTTT | CASRARGTGELFF
TRBJ2-7 | - | TRBV27 | - | TGTGCCAGCAGTTTATTTAGCAGGGGCTACGAGCAGTACTTC | CASSLFSRGYEQYF
TRBJ2-3 | - | TRBV6-1 | - | TGTGCCAGCAGTGAACGGGGAGCAGATACGCAGTATTTT | CASSERGADTQYF
TRBJ2-7 | - | TRBV12-5 | - | TGTGCTAGTGGTTTCTACCCAACCTACGAGCAGTACTTC | CASGFYPTYEQYF
TRBJ2-7 | TRBD1 | TRBV28 | - | TGTGCCAGCAGTCTTACCCCCGGGACAGGGGACTACGAGCAGTACTTC | CASSLTPGTGDYEQYF
TRBJ1-5 | - | TRBV6-2/TRBV6-3 | - | TGTGCCAGCAGTTACGTCAGGGTTGCTCAGCCCCAGCATTTT | CASSYVRVAQPQHF
TRBJ2-7 | TRBD1 | TRBV3-1/TRBV3-2 | - | TGTGCCAGCAGCCACAACAGGGGTTCCTACGAGCAGTACTTC | CASSHNRGSYEQYF
TRBJ1-1 | - | TRBV27 | - | TGTGCCAGCATGGACAGAGCCTTAATGAACACTGAAGCTTTCTTT | CASMDRALMNTEAFF
TRBJ2-1 | TRBD2 | TRBV7-2 | - | TGTGCCAGCAGCGAAGGCGGACTAGCGGGCAATGAGCAGTTCTTC | CASSEGGLAGNEQFF
TRBJ1-3 | - | TRBV7-9 | - | TGTGCCAGCAGCTTAGTGCCAGGCTCTGGAAACACCATATATTTT | CASSLVPGSGNTIYF
TRBJ1-2 | - | TRBV6-5 | - | TGTGCCAGCAGTAAATGGGGGGGCGCAAGCTATGGCTACACCTTC | CASSKWGGASYGYTF
TRBJ2-7 | - | TRBV30 | - | TGTGCCTGGAGTTTCGGGGTTTCATACGAGCAGTACTTC | CAWSFGVSYEQYF
TRBJ2-7 | TRBD2 | TRBV14 | - | TGTGCCAGCAGCCTCCGAGTAGCGGGACTTTTTCCCTACGAGCAGTACTTC | CASSLRVAGLFPYEQYF
TRBJ2-7 | - | TRBV7-9 | - | TGTGCCACTTGGGGAGACAACAACTACGAGCAGTACTTC | CATWGDNNYEQYF
TRBJ1-2 | - | TRBV19 | - | TGTGCCAGTAGTAGAAGCGGGGGTCGGAGTAACTATGGCTACACCTTC | CASSRSGGRSNYGYTF
TRBJ1-2 | TRBD1 | TRBV30 | - | TGTGCCTGGAGCGCCGGACAGGCGAGGAGGGCGGAGGGCTACACCTTC | CAWSAGQARRAEGYTF
TRBJ1-1 | - | TRBV19 | - | TGTGCCAGTAGTATAGGTCCCCCGGGCACTGAAGCTTTCTTT | CASSIGPPGTEAFF
TRBJ2-7 | TRBD1 | TRBV27 | - | TGTGCCAGCAGTTCCCACGAGACGACAGGGGGCGAGAGATACGAGCAGTACTTC | CASSSHETTGGERYEQYF
TRBJ2-4 | - | TRBV3-1/TRBV3-2 | - | TGTGCCAGCAGCCAAGTCGCTAGGGAGCACATTCAGTACTTC | CASSQVAREHIQYF
TRBJ1-2 | - | TRBV5-4 | - | TGTGCCAGCAGCGTCCAGGGCCTTAACTATGGCTACACCTTC | CASSVQGLNYGYTF
TRBJ2-2 | - | TRBV5-1 | few | TGCGCCAGCAGCTTGGATTCAGGGGCCCCGAACACCGGGGAGCTGTTTTTT | CASSLDSGAPNTGELFF
TRBJ2-7 | - | TRBV7-9 | once | TGTGCCAGCAGCTTCACGGGAGTGGGCGAGCAGTACTTC | CASSFTGVGEQYF
TRBJ1-1 | - | TRBV19 | once | TGTGCCAGTAGTGGGACACAATTCACTGAAGCTTTCTTT | CASSGTQFTEAFF
TRBJ2-1 | TRBD2 | TRBV19 | - | TGTGCCAGTAGTACCGGACTAGGATGGCATGAGCAGTTCTTC | CASSTGLGWHEQFF
TRBJ2-1 | TRBD2 | TRBV18 | - | TGTGCCAGCTCACCACCCGGGAGACTAGCGGGAGGGAATGAGCAGTTCTTC | CASSPPGRLAGGNEQFF
TRBJ2-5 | - | TRBV6-1 | - | TGTGCCAGCAGTGTATCTCGTTACAGGGAGGGCGAGGAGACCCAGTACTTC | CASSVSRYREGEETQYF
TRBJ2-3 | TRBD1 | TRBV2 | - | TGTGCCAGCAAAGAATTCCTCCAGGGGGATTCCGATACGCAGTATTTT | CASKEFLQGDSDTQYF
TRBJ2-5 | TRBD2 | TRBV14 | - | TGTGCCAGCAGCCACACACTAGCGGGAGGAATGGAGACCCAGTACTTC | CASSHTLAGGMETQYF
TRBJ1-3 | - | TRBV5-5 | - | TGTGCCAGCAGCTTGCACGGCGGCAGGGGTTCTGGAAACACCATATATTTT | CASSLHGGRGSGNTIYF